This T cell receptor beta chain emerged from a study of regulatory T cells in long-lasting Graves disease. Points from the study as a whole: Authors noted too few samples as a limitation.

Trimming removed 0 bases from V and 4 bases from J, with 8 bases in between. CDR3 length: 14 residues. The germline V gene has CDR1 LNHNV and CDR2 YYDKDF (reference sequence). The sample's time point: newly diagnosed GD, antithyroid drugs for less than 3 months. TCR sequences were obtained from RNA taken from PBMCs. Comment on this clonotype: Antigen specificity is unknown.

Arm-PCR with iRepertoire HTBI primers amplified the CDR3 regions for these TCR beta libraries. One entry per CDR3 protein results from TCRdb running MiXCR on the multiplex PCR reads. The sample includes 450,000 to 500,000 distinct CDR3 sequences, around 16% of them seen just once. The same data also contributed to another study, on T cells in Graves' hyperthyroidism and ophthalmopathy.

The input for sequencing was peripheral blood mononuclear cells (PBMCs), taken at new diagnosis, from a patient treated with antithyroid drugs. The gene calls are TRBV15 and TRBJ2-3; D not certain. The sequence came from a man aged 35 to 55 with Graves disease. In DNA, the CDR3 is TGTGCCACCAGCAGAGATTTGGGCGCAGATACGCAGTATTTT. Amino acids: CATSRDLGADTQYF.